Listed here are 21 T cell receptor beta chains from one sample, sequenced in a study of blood T cell repertoires in COVID-19. Assay used: immunoSEQ multiplex PCR; TCRdb lists only in-frame clones, some missing. This repertoire shows a few hundred thousand clones, just over 85% found once; its top ten account for 3.8%. Material: PBMCs or T cells enriched from blood (not recorded which). All receptors come from a woman between 40 and 55 years old with acute COVID-19.

V is TRBV28 and J is TRBJ1-1; 9 positions match TRBD1. The CDR3 extends over 13 amino acids. CDR1 and CDR2 (germline): MDHEN, SYDVKM. V was clipped by 3 bases and J by 8 bases; unmatched bases: 4. The CDR3 loop is CASSLGGTGEAFF. The DNA for the CDR3 is TGTGCCAGCAGTTTGGGGGGGACAGGGGAAGCTTTCTTT.

V gene TRBV19 combines with J gene TRBJ2-1, with 8 bases matching TRBD2. The germline V gene has CDR1 LNHDA and CDR2 SQIVND (reference sequence). This CDR3 region has 18 residues. V dropped 3 bases and J dropped 4; count of bases not matched to a gene: 14. The CDR3 protein is CASSIGRKSGSGYNEQFF. As DNA, the CDR3 is TGTGCCAGTAGTATTGGGCGAAAAAGCGGGAGCGGGTACAATGAGCAGTTCTTC.

This chain uses TRBV7-2 with TRBJ1-2; TRBD1 matches at 7 bases. CDR1 and CDR2 (germline): SGHTA, FQGNSA. After removal of 3 bases from V and 7 bases from J, the junction contained 5 bases not matched to a gene. The CDR3 has 13 residues. The CDR3 sequence is CASSFREGAGYTF. The CDR3 nucleotides are TGTGCCAGCAGCTTCCGGGAGGGGGCTGGCTACACCTTC.

This clone was counted once. This chain links TRBV19 with TRBJ1-2; the D is unclear. Germline V gives CDR1 LNHDA, CDR2 SQIVND (reference sequence). V was shortened by 11 bases and J by 3 bases, with 10 bases between the two germline ends. This CDR3 has 11 amino acids. The CDR3 protein is CACLAYYGYTF. CDR3 DNA: TGTGCCTGCCTGGCTTACTATGGCTACACCTTC.

The chain combines TRBV9 with TRBJ2-3; 10 bases map to TRBD2. The germline gives CDR1 SGDLS, CDR2 YYNGEE. Trimming took 4 bases from V and 4 from J; bases not matched to a gene: 18. This CDR3 has 19 residues. CDR3: CASSPIWTSGGPKADTQYF. CDR3 DNA sequence: TGTGCCAGCAGCCCGATTTGGACTAGCGGAGGCCCTAAGGCAGATACGCAGTATTTT. Full variable domain (outside the CDR3, taken from reference TRBV9 and TRBJ2-3): DSGVTQTPKHLITATGQRVTLRCSPRSGDLSVYWYQQSLDQGLQFLIQYYNGEERAKGNILERFSAQQFPDLHSELNLSSLELGDSALYFCASSPIWTSGGPKADTQYFGPGTRLTVL.

This chain joins TRBV28 and TRBJ2-7; 11 bases match TRBD2. The CDR3 totals 17 residues. V lost 3 bases and J lost 0; bases outside the gene matches: 7. Per germline, CDR1 MDHEN and CDR2 SYDVKM. The CDR3 DNA reads TGTGCCAGCAGTTTCCCGGGACTAGCGGAAAGCTCCTACGAGCAGTACTTC. Protein: CASSFPGLAESSYEQYF.

The chain employs TRBV27 and TRBJ1-5; D perhaps matches TRBD1 (6 bases). The CDR3 is made up of 17 amino acids. Germline values: CDR1 MNHEY, CDR2 SMNVEV (reference sequence). Between the trimmed V and J ends, which lost 6 bases and 0 bases, there was a span of 18 bases. The CDR3 sequence: CASSPGGQHYSNQPQHF. Written as DNA, the CDR3 is TGTGCCAGCAGCCCGGGAGGACAGCACTATAGCAATCAGCCCCAGCATTTT.

The rearrangement links TRBV6-5 to TRBJ2-1; 9 nucleotides match TRBD2. This CDR3 region has 15 residues. The V gene end was trimmed by 5 bases and the J gene end by 7 bases; junction bases not matched to a gene: 9. CDR1 and CDR2 (germline): MNHEY, SVGAGI. For the CDR3, the DNA is TGTGCCAGCAGTAAAAGCGGGAGGTCGAAGAATGAGCAGTTCTTC. It specifies CASSKSGRSKNEQFF.

V usage is TRBV15 and J usage is TRBJ2-3, with a tentative D call TRBD2 (5 bases). With 1 base removed from V and 4 bases from J, the gap between germline ends came to 18 bases. CDR3 length: 17 residues. From germline, CDR1 is LNHNV and CDR2 YYDKDF (reference sequence). CDR3 sequence (DNA): TGTGCCACCAGCAGAGGGAACATAGCGTCCGGTGCAGATACGCAGTATTTT. The encoded protein is CATSRGNIASGADTQYF.

The genes are TRBV28 and TRBJ2-7, with 10 nucleotides matching TRBD2. The CDR3 sequence is 14 residues long. Germline V gene sequence: CDR1 MDHEN, CDR2 SYDVKM. V was clipped by 7 bases and J by 4 bases; unmatched bases: 7. Here the CDR3 DNA reads TGTGCCAGCAAAAGGACTAGCGGTGGATACGAGCAGTACTTC. Translating gives CASKRTSGGYEQYF.

This chain links TRBV11-2 with TRBJ2-7, with D perhaps matching TRBD2 (5 bases). V was shortened by 1 base and J by 3 bases, with 10 bases between the two germline ends. The CDR3 length is 14 residues. Germline lookup yields CDR1 SGHAT and CDR2 FQNNGV. The CDR3 protein is CASSLGGSGYEQYF. CDR3 bases: TGTGCCAGCAGCTTAGGTGGCAGCGGCTACGAGCAGTACTTC.

The rearrangement uses TRBV5-1 and TRBJ1-1; TRBD1 matches 9 bases. The CDR3 spans 13 residues. Trimming cost V 6 bases and J 13 bases; bases outside gene matches: 13. Germline V CDR1 and CDR2: SGHRS, YFSETQ. CDR3 DNA sequence: TGCGCCAGCACCAATCTCACAGGGGGCTTGGGTTTCTTT. Translated: CASTNLTGGLGFF.

The V and J genes are TRBV9 and TRBJ2-1; tentatively, D is TRBD2 (5 bases). In germline, CDR1 is SGDLS, CDR2 YYNGEE. Trimming took off 0 bases at V and 4 bases at J, with 11 bases between the two ends. This CDR3 has 15 residues. CDR3 sequence: CASSVVGNVYNEQFF. Here the CDR3 DNA reads TGTGCCAGCAGCGTAGTCGGGAATGTTTACAATGAGCAGTTCTTC.

V and J are TRBV6-5 and TRBJ2-1; the D gene is possibly TRBD1 (5 bases). The CDR3 has 15 amino acids. Deletions cut 2 bases from V and 8 bases from J, with 16 bases between. Germline values: CDR1 MNHEY, CDR2 SVGAGI. The CDR3 nucleotides are TGTGCCAGCAGTTACCAAATTAAAGGGGTGGATGAGCAGTTCTTC. This gives the protein CASSYQIKGVDEQFF.

V is TRBV20-1 and J is TRBJ2-7, with D perhaps matching TRBD1 (6 bases). This CDR3 is built from 11 residues. Germline V gene sequence: CDR1 DFQATT, CDR2 SNEGSKA (reference sequence). The germline V and J ends were trimmed by 6 bases and 6 bases, with 12 bases remaining between them. The CDR3 sequence is CSATRGGEQYF. For the CDR3, the DNA is TGCAGTGCCACTCGAGGGGGCGAGCAGTACTTC.

This clone is a singleton in its sample. The chain employs TRBV6-4 and TRBJ2-5, with TRBD1 as a possible D gene (6 bases). This CDR3 comprises 13 residues. V lost 5 bases and J lost 5, with 12 bases in between. Looked up from germline, CDR1 is MRHNA and CDR2 is SNTAGT. In DNA form, the CDR3 reads TGTGCCAGCAGTAGAGATAGGGGGGAGACCCAGTACTTC. Protein product: CASSRDRGETQYF.

The chain joins TRBV28 to TRBJ2-5, with D tentatively TRBD1 (6 bases). This CDR3 region has 16 residues. Trimming took off 6 bases at V and 1 base at J, with 18 bases between the two ends. In germline, CDR1 is MDHEN, CDR2 SYDVKM. The CDR3 region is CASRPAGEGGQETQYF. The CDR3 bases are TGTGCCAGCAGGCCGGCAGGGGAAGGGGGCCAAGAGACCCAGTACTTC.

The chain links TRBV28 to TRBJ2-7; possible D gene TRBD1, 6 bases. CDR1 and CDR2 from the germline V gene are MDHEN and SYDVKM. V lost 6 bases and J lost 0, with 12 bases in between. CDR3 length: 14 residues. CDR3 in DNA: TGTGCCAGCAGGCCGGGACAAAGCTCCTACGAGCAGTACTTC. Translated: CASRPGQSSYEQYF.

The V gene is TRBV7-2, the J gene TRBJ2-7; D perhaps matches TRBD2 (5 bases). Germline CDR1 is SGHTA and CDR2 is FQGNSA. Between the trimmed V and J ends, which lost 5 bases and 2 bases, there was a span of 16 bases. The length of the CDR3 is 15 residues. DNA of the CDR3: TGTGCCAGCAGCATTGGTAGCGAGCCGCCCTACGAGCAGTACTTC. Translation: CASSIGSEPPYEQYF.

The chain uses TRBV7-8 and TRBJ1-3; weak D call: TRBD1 (6 bases). This CDR3 spans 13 amino acids. CDR1 SGHVS and CDR2 FQNEAQ come from the germline V gene. The V end lost 1 base, the J end lost 6 bases, and 7 bases lay between the germline ends. The chain's CDR3 is CASSLDRANTIYF. The CDR3 coding sequence is TGTGCCAGCAGCTTAGACAGGGCAAACACCATATATTTT. Variable domain in full (rest from reference TRBV7-8 and TRBJ1-3): GAGVSQSPRYKVAKRGQDVALRCDPISGHVSLFWYQQALGQGPEFLTYFQNEAQLDKSGLPSDRFFAERPEGSVSTLKIQRTQQEDSAVYLCASSLDRANTIYFGEGSWLTVV.

This clone was observed once. The chain uses TRBV9 and TRBJ1-1, with TRBD1 as a possible D gene (6 bases). The CDR3 contains 12 residues. Germline V gene sequence: CDR1 SGDLS, CDR2 YYNGEE. With 4 bases removed from V and 5 bases from J, the gap between germline ends came to 9 bases. The CDR3 here is CASSTQGTEAFF. DNA for the CDR3: TGTGCCAGCAGCACCCAGGGGACTGAAGCTTTCTTT.